This T cell receptor beta chain was found in a study of persistence of HIV-infected CD4 T cells. For the study at large: Donors were ART-treated; their CMV- and Gag-responding CD4+ T cells were isolated. A median of about 8 years of suppressive ART preceded sampling. Whole-study findings and limits: TCR oligoclonality correlated with proviral oligoclonality in the same sorted populations.

Trimming cost V 0 bases and J 10 bases, with 7 bases left between them. The CDR3 contains 13 residues. Per the germline V gene, CDR1 is SGHTA and CDR2 is FQGTGA. This was the immunoSEQ version 4 assay in survey mode. Clones were sequenced by immunoSEQ multiplex PCR, and TCRdb holds only the in-frame ones, with some missing. The sample lists roughly 30,000 clones, roughly 75% occurring once. Cells were stimulated with CMV-infected fibroblast lysates at 10 ug/mL. Sorted nonresponding memory CD4+ T cells were CD40L-negative, CD69-negative, CD45RO-high. Donors had CD4+ T cell counts above 400 cells/uL and were CMV-seropositive. Concerning this clone itself: Its target is not known.

The source was CD4+ T cells sorted from PBMCs after approximately 19-hour stimulation, collected from a patient who received antiretroviral therapy. The source is an adult woman with HIV who was CMV-seropositive. This chain links TRBV7-3 with TRBJ1-6; a weak D match, TRBD1 (6 bases). CDR3 region: CASSLTGGSPLHF. Here the CDR3 DNA reads TGTGCCAGCAGCTTAACGGGGGGCTCACCCCTCCACTTT.